A single sample gave rise to the 19 T cell receptor beta chains below, sequenced in a study of T cells in Graves' hyperthyroidism and ophthalmopathy (dated by TCRdb to about 2019). The library was generated by multiplex PCR. The reads were generated on an Illumina HiSeq 2000. The TCR beta CDR3 regions were amplified from the RNA transcripts. The first round of RT-PCR for the TCR CDR3 was performed with the HTBI primer set and the Qiagen OneStep RT-PCR kit. TCRdb reprocessed the public reads (quality trimming at Q25 with fastp, clone calling with MiXCR) and kept in-frame beta chains. Rows are combined by CDR3 protein, so each entry shows the most common genes and DNA. This sample gives 750,000 to 950,000 distinct CDR3 sequences in total; around 39% of them show up just once. The top ten clones comprise roughly 8.3% of the sample. The specimen sequenced was blood. The receptor source for this set is a man aged 18 to 35 with Graves' hyperthyroidism.

The chain couples TRBV15 to TRBJ1-5; a weak D match, TRBD1 (5 bases). V shed 9 bases and J shed 4 bases, with 10 bases lying between them. This CDR3 has 12 residues. The germline gives CDR1 LNHNV, CDR2 YYDKDF (reference sequence). The CDR3 nucleotides read TGTGCCACTAGTGGGGGTAATCAGCCCCAGCATTTT. Amino acid sequence: CATSGGNQPQHF.

This clonotype was recorded only once. The V call is TRBV7-9, the J call TRBJ1-1, with 11 nucleotides matching TRBD1. The germline gives CDR1 SEHNR, CDR2 FQNEAQ (reference sequence). Trimming took 8 bases from V and 1 from J; bases not matched to a gene: 3. The CDR3 consists of 14 residues. The CDR3 loop is CASWTGGKNTEAFF. CDR3 DNA sequence: TGTGCCAGCTGGACAGGGGGCAAGAACACTGAAGCTTTCTTT.

A word on this clonotype: A junction boundary mismatches the germline segment, possibly from a read error. The chain couples TRBV10-3 to TRBJ1-5, with D hard to call. The CDR3 runs 14 residues. Germline V gene lookup returns CDR1 ENHRY and CDR2 SYGVKD. This chain's CDR3 is CASSYSMVAQPQHF. The CDR3 region has the DNA TGTGCCAGCAGTTACTCTATGGTAGCTCAGCCCCAGCATTTT.

This clonotype was observed at least ten times. At one of its ends the junction is not consistent with the germline gene, which may arise from a read error. This chain joins TRBV7-7 and TRBJ1-2; tentative D call: TRBD1 (6 bases). Per germline, CDR1 SSHAT and CDR2 FNYEAQ (reference sequence). CDR3 length equals 13 residues. The CDR3 here is CASSLDSSYGYTF. Written as DNA, the CDR3 is TGTGCTAGCAGCTTGGACAGCTCCTATGGCTACACCTTC.

The gene calls are TRBV10-3 and TRBJ1-1, with D perhaps TRBD1 (5 bases). CDR3 length: 11 residues. Deletions cut 5 bases from V and 7 bases from J, with 8 bases between. Germline CDR1 reads ENHRY; CDR2 reads SYGVKD. CDR3 bases: TGTGCCATCAGTCGGGACGGTGAAGCTTTCTTT. It translates to CAISRDGEAFF.

This clonotype has only a few counts. V and J are TRBV7-2 and TRBJ1-1; D unclear. CDR1 is SGHTA and CDR2 is FQGNSA in the germline V gene. The V end was cut by 4 bases, the J end by 1 base, with 13 bases between. CDR3 size: 15 residues. The CDR3 sequence: CASSYPELGNTEAFF. The CDR3 coding sequence is TGTGCCAGCAGCTACCCAGAGCTGGGGAACACTGAAGCTTTCTTT.

The V and J genes are TRBV10-3 and TRBJ1-5, with 8 nucleotides matching TRBD1. The CDR3 is made up of 14 amino acids. CDR1 is ENHRY, CDR2 SYGVKD, per germline. J gave up 3 bases and V 6 bases, and 4 bases lay outside the gene matches. The CDR3 DNA sequence: TGTGCCATCAGCGACAGGGGCCCCAATCAGCCCCAGCATTTT. Residues: CAISDRGPNQPQHF.

In this sample, this clonotype turned up a few times. The CDR3 loop reads CASSASGYGSGGYTF. CDR3 nucleotides: TGTGCCAGCAGCGCCTCTGGGTACGGGAGCGGCGGCTACACCTTC. This chain joins TRBV9 and TRBJ1-2; D is unclear. Germline CDR1 is SGDLS and CDR2 is YYNGEE. This CDR3 region has 15 residues. V was cut by 3 bases and J by 8 bases, with 20 bases left in between.

This clonotype showed up many times. This sequence joins TRBV15 and TRBJ1-1; 11 bases fit TRBD1. V was clipped by 2 bases and J by 0 bases; unmatched bases: 5. Germline V gives CDR1 LNHNV, CDR2 YYDKDF (reference sequence). The CDR3 sequence is 17 residues long. The DNA of the CDR3 is TGTGCCACCAGCAGACCCGGACAGGGGGCGGTGAACACTGAAGCTTTCTTT. Its translation is CATSRPGQGAVNTEAFF. The full variable domain, with the rest looked up from reference TRBV15 and TRBJ1-1, is DAMVIQNPRYQVTQFGKPVTLSCSQTLNHNVMYWYQQKSSQAPKLLFHYYDKDFNNEADTPDNFQSRRPNTSFCFLDIRSPGLGDTAMYLCATSRPGQGAVNTEAFFGQGTRLTVV.

As for this clonotype: The junction shows a germline mismatch at one end, possibly a read error. This chain uses TRBV4-1 with TRBJ1-2, with D perhaps TRBD1 (5 bases). Looked up from germline, CDR1 is MGHRA and CDR2 is YSYEKL. CDR3 length: 14 amino acids. This CDR3 reads CASSQAGDSYGYTF. In DNA, the CDR3 is TGTGCCAGCAGCCAAGCGGGGGACTCATATGGCTACACCTTC.

J is TRBJ1-1 and V is TRBV6-6; 9 nucleotides line up with TRBD1. Germline lookup yields CDR1 MNHNY and CDR2 SVGAGI (reference sequence). Trimming removed 10 bases from V and 5 bases from J; junction bases left unmatched: 11. The CDR3 spans 14 residues. CDR3: CAIRSDRGRTEAFF. The CDR3 DNA sequence: TGTGCCATCAGATCCGACAGGGGGAGAACTGAAGCTTTCTTT.

The chain carries TRBV6-5 and TRBJ1-1; 7 bases line up with TRBD1. Losses at the gene ends were 0 bases for V and 4 bases for J; bases not matched to a gene: 5. There are 15 residues in the CDR3. CDR1 is MNHEY, CDR2 SVGAGI, per germline. The CDR3: CASSYSGQGGTEAFF. CDR3 bases: TGTGCCAGCAGTTACTCTGGGCAGGGGGGCACTGAAGCTTTCTTT.

The rearrangement joins TRBV7-2 to TRBJ2-3; D unresolved. CDR1 is SGHTA and CDR2 is FQGNSA in the germline V gene. The CDR3 covers 12 residues. V was pared by 6 bases and J by 6 bases, with 10 bases between. The DNA of the CDR3 is TGTGCCAGCAGACCTGCAGCGGATACGCAGTATTTT. Protein product: CASRPAADTQYF.

This clonotype was picked up a small number of times. CDR3 loop: CASSFPFYEQYF. Written as DNA, the CDR3 is TGTGCCAGCAGTTTTCCTTTCTACGAGCAGTACTTC. The chain is built from TRBV12-3 or TRBV12-4 and TRBJ2-7; D gene uncertain. V was trimmed by 3 bases and J by 3 bases, leaving 6 bases between them. The CDR3 contains 12 residues.

The table lists this clonotype with a few counts. This rearrangement joins TRBV4-1 to TRBJ2-7; 8 bases match TRBD1. The CDR3 length is 16 residues. V lost 0 bases, J lost 5 bases, and 9 bases stayed unmatched. Germline lookup yields CDR1 MGHRA and CDR2 YSYEKL. CDR3 sequence reads: CASSQDTRQGYNEQYF. Written as DNA, the CDR3 is TGCGCCAGCAGCCAAGACACGCGACAGGGGTATAACGAGCAGTACTTC.

This clonotype was counted at least ten times. This chain uses TRBV7-3 with TRBJ1-1; D remains ambiguous. Germline CDR1 is SGHTA and CDR2 is FQGTGA. This CDR3 comprises 15 residues. The V gene lost 2 bases and the J gene lost 0 bases, with 10 bases spanning the gap. In nucleotides, the CDR3 is TGTGCCAGCAGCTTAGCGAAGGCCATGAACACTGAAGCTTTCTTT. Its translation: CASSLAKAMNTEAFF.

This clonotype has only a few counts. This sequence joins TRBV13 and TRBJ2-7, with D perhaps matching TRBD1 or TRBD2 (5 bases each). The CDR3 covers 13 residues. Trimming pared 5 bases from V and 9 bases from J, leaving 17 bases between. Germline CDR1 PRHDT, CDR2 FYEKMQ (reference sequence). This CDR3 is CASSTGTVTMQYF. The CDR3 nucleotides read TGTGCCAGCAGCACCGGGACGGTGACGATGCAGTACTTC.

This clonotype has a handful of counts. The chain employs TRBV7-2 and TRBJ2-2; D unresolved. The CDR3 has 16 residues. Germline assignment: CDR1 SGHTA and CDR2 FQGNSA. The germline V and J ends were trimmed by 4 bases and 0 bases, with 12 bases remaining between them. The CDR3, as DNA: TGTGCCAGCAGCTGGGGTCCATACGCGAACACCGGGGAGCTGTTTTTT. This encodes CASSWGPYANTGELFF.

This chain uses TRBV5-1 with TRBJ1-6; a weak D match, TRBD1 (5 bases). Germline loops: CDR1 SGHRS, CDR2 YFSETQ. V lost 3 bases to trimming and J lost 4 bases, with 14 bases between them. The CDR3 runs to 16 residues. DNA for the CDR3: TGCGCCAGCAGCTACAATCGGGGCTATTATAATTCACCCCTCCACTTT. It encodes CASSYNRGYYNSPLHF.